One sample yielded the 9 T cell receptor beta chains listed below, sequenced in a study of blood T cell repertoires in COVID-19. Assay: immunoSEQ multiplex PCR; the TCRdb copy retains only in-frame clones and omits some. Here the sample spans more than 100,000 clones, approximately 90% being singletons. Sequencing was carried out using peripheral blood. Every receptor here comes from a woman aged 80 or over in a cohort sampled during active COVID-19.

As for this clone: In the same sample, other DNA sequences code for this CDR3. The chain combines TRBV27 with TRBJ1-1, with D possibly being TRBD1 (6 bases). The V gene's germline CDR1 is MNHEY and CDR2 SMNVEV (reference sequence). V lost 5 bases, J lost 0 bases, and 10 bases lay in between. This CDR3 is built from 14 residues. The CDR3 reads CASSLQGMNTEAFF. Here the CDR3 DNA reads TGTGCCAGCAGTCTACAGGGTATGAACACTGAAGCTTTCTTT.

The chain recombines TRBV3-1 (or the pseudogene TRBV3-2) with TRBJ1-4; D call uncertain. The V end lost 0 bases, the J end lost 4 bases, and 6 bases lay between the germline ends. The CDR3 has 14 residues. Germline CDR1 and CDR2: LGHDT and YNNKEL (reference sequence). The CDR3 sequence: CASSQEHINEKLFF. The CDR3 DNA sequence: TGTGCCAGCAGCCAAGAACACATTAATGAAAAACTGTTTTTT.

This chain connects TRBV24-1 to TRBJ2-6; the match to TRBD2 covers 9 bases. J gave up 0 bases and V 4 bases, and 12 bases lay outside the gene matches. This CDR3 contains 20 residues. Germline assignment: CDR1 KGHDR and CDR2 SFDVKD. DNA of the CDR3: TGTGCCACCAGTGACGGGACCGGGACTAGCCTTTTCTCTGGGGCCAACGTCCTGACTTTC. It yields the protein CATSDGTGTSLFSGANVLTF.

The CDR3 DNA reads as TGTGCCAGCATCCCGGGGTATTATCGTCAGCCCCAGCATTTT. Protein product: CASIPGYYRQPQHF. V is TRBV6-5 and J is TRBJ1-5; D remains unclear. Trimming removed 7 bases at V and 6 bases at J, with 16 bases between. CDR1 is MNHEY, CDR2 SVGAGI, per germline. This CDR3 spans 14 amino acids.

V gene TRBV25-1 combines with J gene TRBJ1-2, with no clear D. V lost 6 bases and J 6 bases, leaving 11 bases between the germline ends. CDR1 is MGHDK and CDR2 is SYGVNS in the germline V gene. CDR3 length: 12 amino acids. The CDR3 coding sequence is TGTGCCAGCAGCTACAGTACTCATGGCTACACCTTC. Translated, it gives CASSYSTHGYTF.

This sequence joins TRBV2 and TRBJ2-5; TRBD2 aligns across 9 bases. With V trimmed by 0 bases and J by 5 bases, 7 bases remained unmatched. CDR3 length: 16 amino acids. Germline V gene sequence: CDR1 SNHLY, CDR2 FYNNEI. The CDR3 spells CASSEAGLASGETQYF. CDR3 in DNA: TGTGCCAGCAGTGAAGCGGGACTAGCAAGCGGTGAGACCCAGTACTTC.

A note on this clone: Sequence at one end of the junction differs from germline and may be a read error. This chain links TRBV7-7 with TRBJ2-1, with 9 bases that match TRBD1. There are 15 residues in the CDR3. Germline CDR1 is SSHAT and CDR2 is FNYEAQ (reference sequence). The DNA of the CDR3 is TGTGCTAGCAGCTCCGGGACAGGGTCCGCGGTTGAGCAGTTCTTC. Amino acids: CASSSGTGSAVEQFF.

The CDR3 region has the DNA TGTGCCAGCAGCGGCCTAGCGGGAGGAGAGACCCAGTACTTC. Translated, it gives CASSGLAGGETQYF. The rearrangement links TRBV9 to TRBJ2-5; 11 bases map to TRBD2. The CDR3 contains 14 residues. Germline V gives CDR1 SGDLS, CDR2 YYNGEE. Unmatched junction bases numbered 2, after V lost 3 bases and J lost 4 bases. Full variable domain (missing parts from reference TRBV9 and TRBJ2-5): DSGVTQTPKHLITATGQRVTLRCSPRSGDLSVYWYQQSLDQGLQFLIQYYNGEERAKGNILERFSAQQFPDLHSELNLSSLELGDSALYFCASSGLAGGETQYFGPGTRLLVL.

The CDR3 coding sequence is TGTGCCAGCAGTTTAGGCGGCAGAAACAATCAGCCCCAGCATTTT. Protein product: CASSLGGRNNQPQHF. The J gene is TRBJ1-5, the V gene TRBV27; D is undetermined. With 2 bases removed from V and 3 bases from J, the gap between germline ends came to 11 bases. From germline, CDR1 is MNHEY and CDR2 SMNVEV (reference sequence). The CDR3 is made up of 15 amino acids.